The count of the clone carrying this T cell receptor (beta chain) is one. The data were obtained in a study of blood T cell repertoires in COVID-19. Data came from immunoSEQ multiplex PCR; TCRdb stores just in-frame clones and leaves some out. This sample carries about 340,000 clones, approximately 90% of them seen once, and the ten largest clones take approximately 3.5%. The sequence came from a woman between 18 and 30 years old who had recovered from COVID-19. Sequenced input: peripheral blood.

CDR3 loop: CASSAKLAVYNEQFF. The CDR3 coding sequence is TGTGCCAGCAGTGCGAAACTAGCGGTATACAATGAGCAGTTCTTC. V is TRBV2 and J is TRBJ2-1; 8 nucleotides align to TRBD2. The ends lost 4 bases at V and 4 bases at J; junction bases unmatched: 6. CDR3 length: 15 amino acids. CDR1 SNHLY and CDR2 FYNNEI come from the germline V gene.